This is a list of T cell receptor beta chains from one sample in a study of cytomegalovirus exposure and HLA in healthy donors. Assay used: immunoSEQ multiplex PCR; TCRdb lists only in-frame clones, some missing. The sample lists about 150,000 clones; roughly 68% were seen once. Sequencing was carried out using PBMCs. The receptors were gathered from a man under 40 in good health and CMV-seropositive. Each CDR3 is given with its conserved first and last residue. D genes are given only for firm matches. Clone size is stated in some rows and not others, as once, few, many or a class when expanded.

CDR3 protein	CDR3 DNA	D gene	J gene	clone size	V gene
CASRIQGTLNTEAFF	TGTGCCAGCAGGATACAGGGGACCTTGAACACTGAAGCTTTCTTT	TRBD1	TRBJ1-1	NA	TRBV6-5
CASSLEATGGDRTQYF	TGTGCCAGCAGCTTGGAGGCGACAGGGGGCGACCGGACCCAGTACTTC	TRBD1	TRBJ2-5	few	TRBV5-4
CASSLALEAFF	TGTGCCAGCAGCTTAGCACTCGAAGCTTTCTTT	NA	TRBJ1-1	NA	TRBV7-9
CASSVGLGRGSRTGELFF	TGTGCCAGCAGCGTAGGTTTGGGTAGGGGGTCTCGAACCGGGGAGCTGTTTTTT	NA	TRBJ2-2	NA	TRBV9
CASRGTSDNEQFF	TGTGCCAGCAGAGGGACTAGCGACAATGAGCAGTTCTTC	TRBD2	TRBJ2-1	few	TRBV6-6
CASSPPGLAGGNEQFF	TGTGCCAGCTCACCACCCGGACTAGCGGGGGGCAATGAGCAGTTCTTC	TRBD2	TRBJ2-1	NA	TRBV18
CASSQVVGGSGNEQYF	TGTGCCAGCAGCCAAGTGGTAGGCGGGAGTGGGAACGAGCAGTACTTC	TRBD2	TRBJ2-7	NA	TRBV4-2
CAISVGGHGYTF	TGTGCCATCAGTGTAGGAGGGCATGGCTACACCTTC	NA	TRBJ1-2	NA	TRBV10-3
CASSRDRAYGYTF	TGTGCCAGCAGCAGGGACAGGGCCTATGGCTACACCTTC	TRBD1	TRBJ1-2	NA	TRBV27
CASSLVWQGTYEQYF	TGTGCCAGCAGCTTAGTGTGGCAGGGCACCTACGAGCAGTACTTC	NA	TRBJ2-7	NA	TRBV7-9
CASSDGGAYEQYF	TGTGCCAGCAGTGACGGCGGGGCCTACGAGCAGTACTTC	NA	TRBJ2-7	NA	TRBV6-1
CATGQGAGTEAFF	TGTGCCACCGGACAGGGGGCGGGCACTGAAGCTTTCTTT	TRBD1	TRBJ1-1	few	TRBV7-3
CASSLEFRGGAYNEQFF	TGTGCCAGCAGCTTAGAGTTTAGGGGGGGCGCCTACAATGAGCAGTTCTTC	NA	TRBJ2-1	NA	TRBV7-2
CASSLIIPVGNSYEQYF	TGTGCCAGCAGCTTGATTATTCCGGTCGGGAACTCCTACGAGCAGTACTTC	NA	TRBJ2-7	NA	TRBV7-9
CAWKYGTSWTGALFF	TGTGCCTGGAAATATGGGACTAGTTGGACCGGGGCGCTGTTTTTT	TRBD2	TRBJ2-2	once	TRBV30
CASSFAGAGKSSYNEQFF	TGTGCCAGCAGTTTTGCAGGGGCCGGAAAGAGCTCCTACAATGAGCAGTTCTTC	NA	TRBJ2-1	NA	TRBV27
CASSLAGGSSYEQYF	TGTGCCAGCAGTTTAGCTGGCGGTAGCTCCTACGAGCAGTACTTC	NA	TRBJ2-7	NA	TRBV28
CASSFNPSQGSPEAFF	TGCGCCAGCAGCTTTAACCCGTCACAGGGCTCGCCTGAAGCTTTCTTT	NA	TRBJ1-1	NA	TRBV5-1
CASSLFGSKDGGYTF	TGTGCCAGCAGCCTATTCGGGTCTAAGGATGGTGGCTACACCTTC	NA	TRBJ1-2	NA	TRBV5-6
CASSPTGFNYGYTF	TGCGCCAGCAGCCCAACGGGGTTTAACTATGGCTACACCTTC	NA	TRBJ1-2	NA	TRBV5-1
CASSRTGTHYEQYF	TGTGCCAGCAGCCGTACCGGGACACATTACGAGCAGTACTTC	NA	TRBJ2-7	NA	TRBV6-5
CASSLHLSGRGRPYEQYF	TGTGCCAGCAGCTTACATCTCTCGGGTCGCGGTCGGCCCTACGAGCAGTACTTC	NA	TRBJ2-7	NA	TRBV11-2
CASSIERQRDGYTF	TGTGCCAGTAGTATAGAAAGACAGCGGGATGGCTACACCTTC	NA	TRBJ1-2	few	TRBV19
CASSLVGVGGYTF	TGCGCCAGCAGCTTGGTCGGGGTTGGTGGCTACACCTTC	NA	TRBJ1-2	NA	TRBV5-1
CASSCGLAGGYEQYF	TGTGCCAGCAGCTGCGGACTAGCGGGAGGGTACGAGCAGTACTTC	NA	TRBJ2-7	NA	TRBV21-1
CATSPIDGLAEKTYEQYF	TGTGCCACCAGCCCGATTGATGGACTAGCGGAGAAAACCTACGAGCAGTACTTC	TRBD2	TRBJ2-7	NA	TRBV15
CASSVGGAGTYEQYF	TGTGCCAGCTCCGTGGGCGGCGCGGGGACCTACGAGCAGTACTTC	NA	TRBJ2-7	NA	TRBV19
CASSLGLAGPETQYF	TGCGCCAGCAGCTTGGGACTAGCGGGACCAGAGACCCAGTACTTC	TRBD2	TRBJ2-5	NA	TRBV5-1
CASSETGTGNTIYF	TGTGCCAGCAGTGAAACAGGGACTGGAAACACCATATATTTT	NA	TRBJ1-3	NA	TRBV6-4